This T cell receptor (beta chain) was recovered during a study of cytomegalovirus exposure and HLA in healthy donors. For the study at large: Unique TCRs from HLA-typed donors, approximately 80 million of them, were held in an early data release. Findings and caveats of the study: The Asian-associated ancestry cluster reportedly had fewer N-insertions than the roughly 720-donor mean in a later analysis. Previously analyzed data showed that most TCR beta V segments were productive at a frequency of about 87% or about 30%. Most sequenced TCRs were rare (though some public TCRs occurred in many donors).

In the case of this clone: Its antigen is unidentified.

Amplification used 60 Vbeta primers and 13 Jbeta primers. Here immunoSEQ multiplex PCR was the method, and the copy in TCRdb shows in-frame clones only, minus some. The repertoire consists of about 160,000 clones, with over 70% occurring once and the leading ten covering around 3.1%. CDR3 length: 14 amino acids. Trimming removed 2 bases from V and 14 bases from J; junction bases left unmatched: 8. Germline V CDR1 and CDR2: LNHNV, YYDKDF (reference sequence). The rearrangement joins TRBV15 to TRBJ2-1; TRBD2 agrees at 11 bases. Sequences were obtained from PBMCs. This TCR came from a woman aged 45-65 years in good health and CMV-seropositive. The chain's CDR3 is CATSRRIAGGREFF. DNA for the CDR3: TGTGCCACCAGCAGAAGAATAGCGGGGGGGCGGGAGTTCTTC.